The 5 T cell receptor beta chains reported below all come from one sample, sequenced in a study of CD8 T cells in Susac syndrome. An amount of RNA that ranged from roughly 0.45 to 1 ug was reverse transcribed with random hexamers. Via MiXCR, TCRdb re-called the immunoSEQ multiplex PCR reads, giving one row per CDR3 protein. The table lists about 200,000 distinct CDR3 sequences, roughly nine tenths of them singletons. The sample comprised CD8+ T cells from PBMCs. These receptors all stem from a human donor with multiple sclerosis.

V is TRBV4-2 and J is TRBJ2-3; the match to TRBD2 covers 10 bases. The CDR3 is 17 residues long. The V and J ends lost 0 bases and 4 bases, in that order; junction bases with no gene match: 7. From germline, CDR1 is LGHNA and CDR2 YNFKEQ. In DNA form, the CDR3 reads TGTGCCAGCAGCCAAGAGGGGCCTAGCGGGGGACCAGATACGCAGTATTTT. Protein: CASSQEGPSGGPDTQYF.

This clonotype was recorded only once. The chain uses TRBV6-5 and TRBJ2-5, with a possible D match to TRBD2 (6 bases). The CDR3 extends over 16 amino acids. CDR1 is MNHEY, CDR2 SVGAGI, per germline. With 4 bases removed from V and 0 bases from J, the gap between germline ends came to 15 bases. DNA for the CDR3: TGTGCCAGCAGTTCCGCGGGGACTTCGTACCAAGAGACCCAGTACTTC. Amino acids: CASSSAGTSYQETQYF.

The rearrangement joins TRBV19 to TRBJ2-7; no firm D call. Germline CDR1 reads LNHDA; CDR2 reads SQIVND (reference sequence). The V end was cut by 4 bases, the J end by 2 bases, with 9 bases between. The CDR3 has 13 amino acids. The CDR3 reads CASSKGTAYEQYF. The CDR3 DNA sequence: TGTGCCAGTAGTAAAGGCACCGCCTACGAGCAGTACTTC.

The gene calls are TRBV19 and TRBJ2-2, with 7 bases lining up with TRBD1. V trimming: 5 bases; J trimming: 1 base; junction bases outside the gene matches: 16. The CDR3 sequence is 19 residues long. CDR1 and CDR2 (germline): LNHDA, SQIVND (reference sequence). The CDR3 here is CASSALSRSGGKNTGELFF. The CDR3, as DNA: TGTGCCAGTAGTGCCCTTTCACGATCAGGGGGAAAGAACACCGGGGAGCTGTTTTTT.

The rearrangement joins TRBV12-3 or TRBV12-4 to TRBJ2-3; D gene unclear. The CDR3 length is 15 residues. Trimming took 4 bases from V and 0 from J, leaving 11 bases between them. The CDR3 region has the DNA TGTGCCAGCAGTTGGTTGGCGGCTAGCACAGATACGCAGTATTTT. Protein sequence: CASSWLAASTDTQYF.